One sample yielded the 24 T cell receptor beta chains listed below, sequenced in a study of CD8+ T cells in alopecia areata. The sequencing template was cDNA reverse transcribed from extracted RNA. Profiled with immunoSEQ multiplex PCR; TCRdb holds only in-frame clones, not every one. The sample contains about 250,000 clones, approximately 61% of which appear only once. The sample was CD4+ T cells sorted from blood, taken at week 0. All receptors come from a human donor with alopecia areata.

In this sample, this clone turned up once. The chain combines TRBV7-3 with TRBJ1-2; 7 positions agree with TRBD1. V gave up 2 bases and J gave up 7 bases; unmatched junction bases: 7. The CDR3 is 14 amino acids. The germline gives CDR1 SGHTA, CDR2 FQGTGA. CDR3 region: CASSLYAGGGGYTF. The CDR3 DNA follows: TGTGCCAGCAGCTTATATGCAGGGGGTGGTGGCTACACCTTC.

The CDR3 coding sequence is TGTGCCAGCAGCTTACTGAGTACGGGGGAGCAGTTCTTC. Encoded protein: CASSLLSTGEQFF. The chain links TRBV7-3 to TRBJ2-1; the D gene is possibly TRBD2 (5 bases). The V end lost 2 bases, the J end lost 10 bases, and 12 bases lay between the germline ends. The length of the CDR3 is 13 residues. CDR1 SGHTA and CDR2 FQGTGA come from the germline V gene.

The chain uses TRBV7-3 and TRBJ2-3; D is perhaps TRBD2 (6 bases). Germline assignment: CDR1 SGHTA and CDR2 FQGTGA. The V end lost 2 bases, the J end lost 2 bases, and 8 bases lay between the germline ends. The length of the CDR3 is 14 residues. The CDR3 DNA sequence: TGTGCCAGCAGCTTAGCGGGGTCCACAGATACGCAGTATTTT. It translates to CASSLAGSTDTQYF.

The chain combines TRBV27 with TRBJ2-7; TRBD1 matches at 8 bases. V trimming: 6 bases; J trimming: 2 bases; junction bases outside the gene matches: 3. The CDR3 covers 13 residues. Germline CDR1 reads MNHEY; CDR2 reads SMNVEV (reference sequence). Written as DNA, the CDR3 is TGTGCCAGCAGCCGGACAGGGACCTACGAGCAGTACTTC. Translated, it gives CASSRTGTYEQYF.

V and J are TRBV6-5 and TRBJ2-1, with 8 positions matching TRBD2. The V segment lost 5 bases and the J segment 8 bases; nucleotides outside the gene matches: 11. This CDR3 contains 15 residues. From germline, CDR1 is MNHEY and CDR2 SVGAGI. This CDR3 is CASSTGLARAHEQFF. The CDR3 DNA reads TGTGCCAGCAGTACCGGACTAGCTCGGGCCCATGAGCAGTTCTTC.

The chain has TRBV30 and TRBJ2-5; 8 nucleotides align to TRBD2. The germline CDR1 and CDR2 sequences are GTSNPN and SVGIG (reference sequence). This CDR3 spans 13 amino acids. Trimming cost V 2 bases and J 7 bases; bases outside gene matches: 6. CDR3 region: CAWSSGGLTTQYF. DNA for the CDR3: TGTGCCTGGAGTAGCGGGGGCCTAACGACCCAGTACTTC.

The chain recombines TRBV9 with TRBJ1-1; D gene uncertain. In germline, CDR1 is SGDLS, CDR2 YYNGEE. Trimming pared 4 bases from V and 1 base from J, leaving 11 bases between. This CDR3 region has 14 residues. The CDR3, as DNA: TGTGCCAGCAGCCTACTGGGTTCGAACACTGAAGCTTTCTTT. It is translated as CASSLLGSNTEAFF.

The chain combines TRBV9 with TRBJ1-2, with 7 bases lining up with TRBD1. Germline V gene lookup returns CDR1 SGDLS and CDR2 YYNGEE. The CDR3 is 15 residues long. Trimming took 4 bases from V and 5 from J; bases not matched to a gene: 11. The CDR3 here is CASSSRQGVEYGYTF. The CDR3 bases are TGTGCCAGCAGCTCCCGACAGGGAGTAGAATATGGCTACACCTTC.

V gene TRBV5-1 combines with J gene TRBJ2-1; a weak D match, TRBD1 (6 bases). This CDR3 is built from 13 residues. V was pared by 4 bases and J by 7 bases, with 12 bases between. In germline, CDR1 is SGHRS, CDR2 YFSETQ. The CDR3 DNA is TGCGCCAGCAGCAAAACAGGGAGTAATGAGCAGTTCTTC. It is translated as CASSKTGSNEQFF. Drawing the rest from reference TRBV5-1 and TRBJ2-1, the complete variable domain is KAGVTQTPRYLIKTRGQQVTLSCSPISGHRSVSWYQQTPGQGLQFLFEYFSETQRNKGNFPGRFSGRQFSNSRSEMNVSTLELGDSALYLCASSKTGSNEQFFGPGTRLTVL.

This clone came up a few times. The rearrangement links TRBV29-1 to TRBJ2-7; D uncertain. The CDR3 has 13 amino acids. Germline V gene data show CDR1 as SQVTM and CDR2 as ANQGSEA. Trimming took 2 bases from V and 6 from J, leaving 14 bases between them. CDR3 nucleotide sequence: TGCAGCGTTGAAATGGGCAGGCGAGGCGAGCAGTACTTC. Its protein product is CSVEMGRRGEQYF.

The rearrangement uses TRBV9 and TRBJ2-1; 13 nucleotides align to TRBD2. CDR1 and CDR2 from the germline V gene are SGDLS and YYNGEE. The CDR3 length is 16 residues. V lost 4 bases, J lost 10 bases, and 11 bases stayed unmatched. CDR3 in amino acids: CASSTQRLAGGGEQFF. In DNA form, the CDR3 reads TGTGCCAGCAGCACCCAGCGACTAGCGGGAGGCGGGGAGCAGTTCTTC.

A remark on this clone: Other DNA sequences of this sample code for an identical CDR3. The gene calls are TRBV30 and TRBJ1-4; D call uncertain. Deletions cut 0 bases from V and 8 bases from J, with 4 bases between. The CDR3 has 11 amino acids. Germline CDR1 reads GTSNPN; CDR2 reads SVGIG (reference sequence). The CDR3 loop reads CAWSVREKLFF. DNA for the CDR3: TGTGCCTGGAGTGTGCGAGAAAAACTGTTTTTT.

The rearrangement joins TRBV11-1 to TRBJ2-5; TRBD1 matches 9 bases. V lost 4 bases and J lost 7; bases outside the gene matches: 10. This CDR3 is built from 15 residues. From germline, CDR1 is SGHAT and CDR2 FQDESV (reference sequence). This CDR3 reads CASSSKQGARRTQYF. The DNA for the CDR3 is TGTGCCAGCAGCTCTAAACAGGGGGCCCGGCGGACCCAGTACTTC.

The CDR3 spells CASSSSAGSTDTQYF. CDR3 DNA sequence: TGTGCCAGCAGCTCATCAGCGGGGTCCACAGATACGCAGTATTTT. The V and J genes are TRBV9 and TRBJ2-3; 7 nucleotides match TRBD2. The CDR3 is made up of 15 amino acids. V trimming: 4 bases; J trimming: 2 bases; junction bases outside the gene matches: 7. The germline gives CDR1 SGDLS, CDR2 YYNGEE.

The CDR3 coding sequence is TGTGCCAGCACCCCGGGGACTAGCTTCCACGAGCAGTACTTC. Translated, it gives CASTPGTSFHEQYF. The rearrangement joins TRBV7-2 to TRBJ2-7; 9 positions agree with TRBD2. Germline CDR1 and CDR2: SGHTA and FQGNSA. CDR3 length: 14 residues. J gave up 5 bases and V 7 bases, and 9 bases lay outside the gene matches.

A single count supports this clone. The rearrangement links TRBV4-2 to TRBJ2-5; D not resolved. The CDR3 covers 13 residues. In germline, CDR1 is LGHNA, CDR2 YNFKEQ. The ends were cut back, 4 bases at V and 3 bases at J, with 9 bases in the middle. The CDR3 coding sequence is TGTGCCAGCAGCCCCCTAGGAGAAGAGACCCAGTACTTC. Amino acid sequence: CASSPLGEETQYF.

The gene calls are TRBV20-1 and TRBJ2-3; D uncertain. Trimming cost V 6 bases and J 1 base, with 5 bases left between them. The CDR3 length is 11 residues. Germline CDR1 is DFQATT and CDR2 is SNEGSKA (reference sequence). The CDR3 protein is CSALRTDTQYF. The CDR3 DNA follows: TGCAGTGCCTTGCGCACAGATACGCAGTATTTT.

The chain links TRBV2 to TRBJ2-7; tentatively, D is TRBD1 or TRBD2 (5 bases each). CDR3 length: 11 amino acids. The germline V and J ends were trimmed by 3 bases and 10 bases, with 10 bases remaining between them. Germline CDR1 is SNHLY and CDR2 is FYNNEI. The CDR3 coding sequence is TGTGCCAGCAGTGAGTGGGACCGACAGTACTTC. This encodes CASSEWDRQYF.

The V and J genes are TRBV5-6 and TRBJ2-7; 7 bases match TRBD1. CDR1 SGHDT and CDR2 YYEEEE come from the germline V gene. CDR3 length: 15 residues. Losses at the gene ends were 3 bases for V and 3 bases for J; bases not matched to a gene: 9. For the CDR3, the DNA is TGTGCCAGCAGCTCCGAACTGACAGGGCGCTACGAGCAGTACTTC. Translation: CASSSELTGRYEQYF.

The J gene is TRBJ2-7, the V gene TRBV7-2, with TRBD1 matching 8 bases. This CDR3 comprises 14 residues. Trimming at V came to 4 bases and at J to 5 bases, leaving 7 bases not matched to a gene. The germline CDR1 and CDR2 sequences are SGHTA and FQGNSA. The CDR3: CASSYRTGPHEQYF. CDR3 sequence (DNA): TGTGCCAGCAGCTACAGGACAGGGCCCCACGAGCAGTACTTC.

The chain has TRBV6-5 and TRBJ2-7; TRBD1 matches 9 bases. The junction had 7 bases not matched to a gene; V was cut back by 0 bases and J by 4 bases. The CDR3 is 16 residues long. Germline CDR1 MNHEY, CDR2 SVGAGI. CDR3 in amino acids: CASSYSQTGGWYEQYF. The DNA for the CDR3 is TGTGCCAGCAGTTACTCCCAGACAGGGGGGTGGTACGAGCAGTACTTC.

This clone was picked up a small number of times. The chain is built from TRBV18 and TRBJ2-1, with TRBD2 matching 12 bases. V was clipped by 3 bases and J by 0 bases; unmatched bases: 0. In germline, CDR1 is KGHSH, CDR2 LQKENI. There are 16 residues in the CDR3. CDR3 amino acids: CASSPTSGGSYNEQFF. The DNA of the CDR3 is TGTGCCAGCTCACCGACTAGCGGGGGCTCCTACAATGAGCAGTTCTTC.

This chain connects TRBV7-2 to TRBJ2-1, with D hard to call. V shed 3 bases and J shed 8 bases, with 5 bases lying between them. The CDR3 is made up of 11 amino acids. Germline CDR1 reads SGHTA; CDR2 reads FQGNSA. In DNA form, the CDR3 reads TGTGCCAGCAGCTTTAACCATGAGCAGTTCTTC. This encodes CASSFNHEQFF.

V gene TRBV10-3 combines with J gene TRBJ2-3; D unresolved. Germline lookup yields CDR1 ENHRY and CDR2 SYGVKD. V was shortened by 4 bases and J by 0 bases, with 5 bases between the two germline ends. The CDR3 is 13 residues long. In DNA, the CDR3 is TGTGCCATCAGTGTCATAAGCACAGATACGCAGTATTTT. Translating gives CAISVISTDTQYF.